Below, 26 T cell receptor beta chains from the same sample are listed, as sequenced in a study of T cell responses to AZD1222 COVID-19 vaccine. Profiling relied on immunoSEQ multiplex PCR, and the TCRdb table lists in-frame clones only, not all of them. Counted here are 150,000 to 200,000 clones, approximately 86% occurring once; the ten biggest clones make up approximately 8%. Sequencing was performed on peripheral blood, taken on day 0 of AZD1222 vaccination. Source of these receptors: an adult in good health.

This clone was seen only a few times. The chain uses TRBV13 and TRBJ1-1; D gene unclear. Trimming stripped 5 bases from V and 8 bases from J, with 12 bases between. This CDR3 comprises 12 residues. The V gene's germline CDR1 is PRHDT and CDR2 FYEKMQ (reference sequence). The CDR3 protein is CASSPAMGEAFF. CDR3 sequence (DNA): TGTGCCAGCAGCCCGGCGATGGGAGAAGCTTTCTTT.

This sequence joins TRBV20-1 and TRBJ1-5; perhaps TRBD1 as D (6 bases). The germline gives CDR1 DFQATT, CDR2 SNEGSKA (reference sequence). V lost 3 bases, J lost 2 bases, and 14 bases lay in between. CDR3 length: 15 residues. CDR3 bases: TGCAGTGCTAGTTCTGGGGGCGAGGGCAATCAGCCCCAGCATTTT. Encoded protein: CSASSGGEGNQPQHF.

V usage is TRBV5-1 and J usage is TRBJ1-1, with 10 bases matching TRBD1. V lost 3 bases to trimming and J lost 4 bases; unmatched junction nucleotides: 9. Germline V gives CDR1 SGHRS, CDR2 YFSETQ. The CDR3 sequence is 16 residues long. The CDR3 is CASSSAPGQGITEAFF. CDR3 coding DNA: TGCGCCAGCAGCTCTGCGCCGGGACAGGGGATCACTGAAGCTTTCTTT.

The rearrangement joins TRBV7-3 to TRBJ2-7, with TRBD2 as a possible D gene (6 bases). V was trimmed by 5 bases and J by 9 bases, leaving 17 bases between them. The CDR3 totals 13 residues. Germline CDR1 is SGHTA and CDR2 is FQGTGA. The chain's CDR3 is CASSLAAGGGQYF. CDR3 DNA: TGTGCCAGCAGCCTCGCTGCTGGGGGAGGGCAGTACTTC.

CDR3 loop: CASSQELLSGANVLTF. The CDR3 coding sequence is TGTGCCAGCAGCCAAGAGTTGCTATCTGGGGCCAACGTCCTGACTTTC. The chain combines TRBV3-1 (or the pseudogene TRBV3-2) with TRBJ2-6, with D unresolved. Germline V gives CDR1 LGHDT, CDR2 YNNKEL (reference sequence). The CDR3 sequence is 16 residues long. V shed 0 bases and J shed 1 base, with 7 bases lying between them.

The CDR3 bases are TGTGCCAGCAGTGAACAGGGGTTACAGCAGCCCCAGCATTTT. As protein: CASSEQGLQQPQHF. The gene calls are TRBV2 and TRBJ1-5, with D maybe TRBD1 (6 bases). The germline gives CDR1 SNHLY, CDR2 FYNNEI. The CDR3 consists of 14 residues. The V end lost 2 bases, the J end lost 7 bases, and 12 bases lay between the germline ends.

The chain couples TRBV10-3 to TRBJ1-2, with D hard to call. CDR1 ENHRY and CDR2 SYGVKD come from the germline V gene. The CDR3 is 13 residues long. Trimming removed 6 bases from V and 6 bases from J, with 14 bases in between. The CDR3 bases are TGTGCCATCAGCCCGCAAATAGGTGATGGCTACACCTTC. Amino acid sequence: CAISPQIGDGYTF.

In this sample, this clone turned up a few times. The CDR3 bases are TGTGCCAGCAGATACGGACTAGCGGGGGCCAATGAGCAGTTCTTC. Residues: CASRYGLAGANEQFF. The chain recombines TRBV5-8 with TRBJ2-1, with 13 bases lining up with TRBD2. The CDR3 has 15 residues. CDR1 and CDR2 (germline): SGHTS, YDEGEE. Trimming cost V 5 bases and J 6 bases; bases outside gene matches: 5.

The genes are TRBV5-4 and TRBJ1-1; D ambiguous. There are 13 residues in the CDR3. CDR1 SGHNT and CDR2 YYREEE come from the germline V gene (reference sequence). V lost 9 bases and J lost 11, with 23 bases in between. CDR3 residues: CATLHPSLDRAFF. As DNA, the CDR3 is TGTGCCACCCTCCACCCGTCTCTAGACCGGGCTTTCTTT.

The chain links TRBV18 to TRBJ1-1; D unresolved. The germline CDR1 and CDR2 sequences are KGHSH and LQKENI. Trimming took 1 base from V and 4 from J, leaving 16 bases between them. The length of the CDR3 is 16 residues. The CDR3 spells CASSPQEVLRPTEAFF. The DNA for the CDR3 is TGTGCCAGCTCACCACAGGAAGTGTTGAGGCCCACTGAAGCTTTCTTT.

This chain uses TRBV7-3 with TRBJ2-3; D is ambiguous. The V end lost 4 bases, the J end lost 2 bases, and 1 base lay between the germline ends. CDR3 size: 11 residues. Per the germline V gene, CDR1 is SGHTA and CDR2 is FQGTGA. This chain's CDR3 is CASSSTDTQYF. For the CDR3, the DNA is TGTGCCAGCAGCTCCACAGATACGCAGTATTTT.

The CDR3 region has the DNA TGTGCCAGCAGCCCCGTTTCGGGGCGCGGGGAAAAACTGTTTTTT. It codes for CASSPVSGRGEKLFF. The chain combines TRBV7-9 with TRBJ1-4; tentatively, D is TRBD1 (5 bases). CDR3 length: 15 amino acids. V gave up 5 bases and J gave up 8 bases, with 18 bases separating them. CDR1 is SEHNR and CDR2 is FQNEAQ in the germline V gene (reference sequence).

This chain links TRBV2 with TRBJ2-2, with 11 bases aligning to TRBD1. Looked up from germline, CDR1 is SNHLY and CDR2 is FYNNEI. The CDR3 loop spans 14 amino acids. Trimming removed 6 bases from V and 5 bases from J; junction bases left unmatched: 2. CDR3 bases: TGTGCCAGCAGAGGGACAGGGGGTACCGGGGAGCTGTTTTTT. As protein: CASRGTGGTGELFF.

V is TRBV12-3 or TRBV12-4 and J is TRBJ2-2; D not resolved. The CDR3 runs 12 residues. V was shortened by 5 bases and J by 6 bases, with 7 bases between the two germline ends. The chain's CDR3 is CASSDYAGELFF. CDR3 DNA sequence: TGTGCCAGCAGTGATTACGCCGGGGAGCTGTTTTTT.

J is TRBJ1-1 and V is TRBV3-1 (or the pseudogene TRBV3-2); no clear D. Germline CDR1 reads LGHDT; CDR2 reads YNNKEL (reference sequence). Trimming removed 0 bases from V and 9 bases from J, with 11 bases in between. The CDR3 runs to 13 residues. The CDR3 DNA sequence: TGTGCCAGCAGCCAAGATTCCGGGTTGAAAGCTTTCTTT. Amino acids: CASSQDSGLKAFF.

The rearrangement joins TRBV21-1 to TRBJ1-1. TRBV21-1 is reported as a pseudogene. The CDR3 is 15 residues long. CDR3 sequence: CASSNGGPLNTEAFF. The CDR3 nucleotides are TGTGCCAGCAGCAATGGGGGACCTTTGAACACTGAAGCTTTCTTT.

The V call is TRBV30, the J call TRBJ1-4; TRBD1 agrees at 8 bases. CDR3 length equals 14 residues. Trimming at V came to 2 bases and at J to 5 bases, leaving 4 bases not matched to a gene. Germline V gene lookup returns CDR1 GTSNPN and CDR2 SVGIG (reference sequence). The CDR3 is CAWSKNRGNEKLFF. CDR3 DNA: TGTGCCTGGAGTAAAAACAGGGGGAATGAAAAACTGTTTTTT.

The genes are TRBV7-9 and TRBJ1-6, with 10 bases lining up with TRBD1. V lost 5 bases and J lost 7; bases outside the gene matches: 2. The CDR3 sequence is 14 residues long. Germline-derived CDR1 and CDR2 are SEHNR and FQNEAQ (reference sequence). CDR3 DNA: TGTGCCAGCAGCCCGGGACAGGGGAATTCACCCCTCCACTTT. Its translation is CASSPGQGNSPLHF.

The rearrangement links TRBV13 to TRBJ2-1; TRBD2 agrees at 9 bases. The trim removed 5 bases at V and 2 bases at J, leaving 4 bases unmatched. The CDR3 sequence is 15 residues long. Germline loops: CDR1 PRHDT, CDR2 FYEKMQ (reference sequence). The CDR3 DNA sequence: TGTGCCAGCAGCGTCCAGCGGGGGGCCTACAATGAGCAGTTCTTC. Its translation is CASSVQRGAYNEQFF. Full variable domain (rest looked up from reference TRBV13 and TRBJ2-1): AAGVIQSPRHLIKEKRETATLKCYPIPRHDTVYWYQQGPGQDPQFLISFYEKMQSDKGSIPDRFSAQQFSDYHSELNMSSLELGDSALYFCASSVQRGAYNEQFFGPGTRLTVL.

The CDR3 spells CASSPNLSGDTGELFF. CDR3 nucleotide sequence: TGTGCCAGCAGCCCGAATCTTTCTGGAGACACCGGGGAGCTGTTTTTT. This chain uses TRBV7-3 with TRBJ2-2; D is unresolved. V shed 5 bases and J shed 3 bases, with 16 bases lying between them. The CDR3 is 16 residues long. Per germline, CDR1 SGHTA and CDR2 FQGTGA. Using reference TRBV7-3 and TRBJ2-2 for the parts outside the CDR3, the full variable domain is GAGVSQTPSNKVTEKGKYVELRCDPISGHTALYWYRQSLGQGPEFLIYFQGTGAADDSGLPNDRFFAVRPEGSVSTLKIQRTERGDSAVYLCASSPNLSGDTGELFFGEGSRLTVL.

The V gene is TRBV5-1, the J gene TRBJ1-4; D is unresolved. Germline V gene lookup returns CDR1 SGHRS and CDR2 YFSETQ. The CDR3 spans 14 residues. V lost 0 bases to trimming and J lost 4 bases, with 7 bases between them. The CDR3 loop is CASSLGEINEKLFF. CDR3 in DNA: TGCGCCAGCAGCTTGGGCGAGATTAATGAAAAACTGTTTTTT. Using reference TRBV5-1 and TRBJ1-4 for the parts outside the CDR3, the full variable domain is KAGVTQTPRYLIKTRGQQVTLSCSPISGHRSVSWYQQTPGQGLQFLFEYFSETQRNKGNFPGRFSGRQFSNSRSEMNVSTLELGDSALYLCASSLGEINEKLFFGSGTQLSVL.

The rearrangement joins TRBV5-1 to TRBJ1-2, with 9 bases aligning to TRBD1. V shed 3 bases, J shed 6 bases, and the junction held 6 bases outside the gene matches. The CDR3 has 14 residues. CDR1 and CDR2 from the germline V gene are SGHRS and YFSETQ. The CDR3 region is CASSSVGQGDGYTF. The CDR3 coding sequence is TGCGCCAGCAGCTCGGTGGGACAGGGCGATGGCTACACCTTC.

This chain connects TRBV29-1 to TRBJ2-7; unclear D gene. CDR1 is SQVTM and CDR2 is ANQGSEA in the germline V gene. The CDR3 length is 12 residues. V shed 7 bases and J shed 0 bases, with 10 bases lying between them. DNA for the CDR3: TGCAGCGCCGAGGACGGCTCCTACGAGCAGTACTTC. Translation gives CSAEDGSYEQYF.

The chain links TRBV6-1 to TRBJ2-3, with a possible D match to TRBD2 (5 bases). Trimming removed 3 bases at V and 3 bases at J, with 10 bases between. CDR1 and CDR2 (germline): MNHNS, SASEGT. CDR3 size: 14 residues. CDR3 DNA: TGTGCCAGCAGTGACAGGAGGCCGACAGATACGCAGTATTTT. This encodes CASSDRRPTDTQYF.

The chain links TRBV6-2 or TRBV6-3 to TRBJ1-1; D is ambiguous. V lost 0 bases and J 0 bases, leaving 17 bases between the germline ends. The length of the CDR3 is 18 residues. Germline assignment: CDR1 MNHEY and CDR2 SVGEGT. CDR3 coding DNA: TGTGCCAGCAGTTACTCGAGTGCGGAATTCCCCATGAACACTGAAGCTTTCTTT. This gives the protein CASSYSSAEFPMNTEAFF.

The chain has TRBV6-5 and TRBJ2-5, with TRBD2 as a possible D gene (7 bases). The CDR3 length is 16 residues. Germline values: CDR1 MNHEY, CDR2 SVGAGI. Trimming stripped 2 bases from V and 4 bases from J, with 17 bases between. This CDR3 is CASSYRGGAGRETQYF. Here the CDR3 DNA reads TGTGCCAGCAGTTACCGCGGGGGCGCCGGGAGAGAGACCCAGTACTTC.